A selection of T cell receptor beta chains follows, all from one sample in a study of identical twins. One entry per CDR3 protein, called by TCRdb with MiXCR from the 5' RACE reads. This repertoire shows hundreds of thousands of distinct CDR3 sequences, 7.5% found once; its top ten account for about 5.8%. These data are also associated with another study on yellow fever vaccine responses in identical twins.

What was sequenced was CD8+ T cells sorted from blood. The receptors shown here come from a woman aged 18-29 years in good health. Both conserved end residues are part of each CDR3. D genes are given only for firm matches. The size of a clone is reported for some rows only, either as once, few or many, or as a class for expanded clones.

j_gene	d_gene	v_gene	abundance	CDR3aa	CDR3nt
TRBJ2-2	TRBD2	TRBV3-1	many	CASSPPSGRITGELFF	TGTGCCAGCAGCCCCCCTAGCGGGAGAATCACCGGGGAGCTGTTTTTT
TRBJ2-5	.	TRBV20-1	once	CSARDSLLGETQYF	TGCAGTGCTAGAGATTCGCTCCTGGGGGAGACCCAGTACTTC
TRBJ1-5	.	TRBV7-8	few	CASSWTPRRYSNQPQHF	TGTGCCAGCAGCTGGACCCCCCGCCGTTATAGCAATCAGCCCCAGCATTTT
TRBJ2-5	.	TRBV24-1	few	CATSDSEGGETQYF	TGTGCCACCAGTGATTCTGAGGGGGGAGAGACCCAGTACTTC
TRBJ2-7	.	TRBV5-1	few	CASSLALSDDQQYF	TGCGCCAGCAGCTTGGCGCTGAGTGACGACCAGCAGTACTTC
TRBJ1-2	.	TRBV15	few	CATSSRQNPNYGYTF	TGTGCCACCAGCAGTAGACAGAACCCCAACTATGGCTACACCTTC
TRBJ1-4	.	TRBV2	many	CASSESDNDNEKLFF	TGTGCCAGCAGTGAATCGGACAACGATAATGAAAAACTGTTTTTT
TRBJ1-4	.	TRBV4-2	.	CASSNPPDREKLFF	TGTGCCAGCAGCAACCCCCCGGACCGTGAAAAACTGTTTTTT
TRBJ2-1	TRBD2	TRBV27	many	CASGTSGAYNEQFF	TGTGCCAGCGGGACTAGCGGAGCCTACAATGAGCAGTTCTTC
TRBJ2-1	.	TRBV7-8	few	CASSFQRSGNNEQFF	TGTGCCAGCAGCTTCCAGCGGTCCGGGAACAATGAGCAGTTCTTC
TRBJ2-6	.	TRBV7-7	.	CASSPNPSTISGANVLTF	TGTGCCAGCAGCCCCAATCCGTCCACAATATCTGGGGCCAACGTCCTGACTTTC
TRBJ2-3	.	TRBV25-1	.	CASKGTWDTQYF	TGTGCCAGCAAGGGGACATGGGATACGCAGTATTTT
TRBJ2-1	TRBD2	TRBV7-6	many	CASSFPLSGSLGEQFF	TGTGCCAGCAGCTTCCCTCTTAGCGGGAGTTTGGGTGAGCAGTTCTTC
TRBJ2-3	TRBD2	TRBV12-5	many	CASGLRLAGGLTDTQYF	TGTGCTAGTGGTTTGCGACTAGCGGGAGGTCTCACAGATACGCAGTATTTT
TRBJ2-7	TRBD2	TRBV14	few	CASSQDLSGSRYEQYF	TGTGCCAGCAGCCAAGATCTTAGCGGGAGTCGCTACGAGCAGTACTTC
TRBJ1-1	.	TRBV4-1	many	CASSHEHQGRGAFF	TGCGCCAGCAGCCACGAACACCAGGGACGGGGAGCTTTCTTT
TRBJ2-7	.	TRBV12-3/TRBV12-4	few	CASSSRQTSMEYEQYF	TGTGCCAGCAGTTCGAGACAGACGAGCATGGAGTACGAGCAGTACTTC
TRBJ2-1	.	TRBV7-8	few	CASSFPSGLGSSYNEQFF	TGTGCCAGCAGCTTCCCGTCAGGACTGGGTAGCTCCTACAATGAGCAGTTCTTC
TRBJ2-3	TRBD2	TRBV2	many	CASSGLAGGRDTQYF	TGTGCCAGCAGTGGACTAGCGGGGGGGCGAGATACGCAGTATTTT
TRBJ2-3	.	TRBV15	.	CATSGRTDTDTQYF	TGTGCCACCAGCGGACGGACTGACACAGATACGCAGTATTTT
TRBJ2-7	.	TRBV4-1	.	CASSQADGAYEQYF	TGCGCCAGCAGCCAAGCCGACGGGGCCTACGAGCAGTACTTC
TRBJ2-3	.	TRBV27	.	CASSSGNTQYF	TGTGCCAGCAGTTCTGGGAATACGCAGTATTTT
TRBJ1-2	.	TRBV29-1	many	CSVGEENYGYTF	TGCAGCGTTGGAGAAGAGAACTATGGCTACACCTTC
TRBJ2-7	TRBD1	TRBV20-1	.	CSARDRELYEQYF	TGCAGTGCTAGGGACAGGGAACTCTACGAGCAGTACTTC
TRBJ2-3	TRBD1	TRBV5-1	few	CASSLRDREDTDTQYF	TGCGCCAGCAGCTTACGGGACAGGGAGGACACAGATACGCAGTATTTT
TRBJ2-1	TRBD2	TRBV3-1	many	CASSQDPPTSGRDNEQFF	TGTGCCAGCAGCCAAGATCCACCTACTAGCGGGAGGGACAATGAGCAGTTCTTC
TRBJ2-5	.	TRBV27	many	CASSGLGTQYF	TGTGCCAGCAGTGGGTTGGGGACCCAGTACTTC
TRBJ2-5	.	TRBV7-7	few	CASSLWEEETQYF	TGTGCCAGCAGCTTATGGGAGGAAGAGACCCAGTACTTC
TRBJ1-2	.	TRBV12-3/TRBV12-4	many	CASTHGPYGYTF	TGTGCCAGCACCCACGGACCCTATGGCTACACCTTC